These T cell receptor beta chains were read from a single sample in a study of sequential checkpoint blockade in melanoma. TCRdb keeps only in-frame clones here, not all; method: immunoSEQ multiplex PCR. The sample consists of 15,000 to 20,000 clones, roughly 69% of them appearing once. Sequences were derived from CD8+ T cells sorted from blood (inferred from file names), sampled from a patient given nivolumab and ipilimumab in sequence. The receptors here all came from a human donor with melanoma. Each CDR3 is given without its conserved first and last residue. The D gene is left open where the match is weak. The listing skips clone size in some rows; elsewhere it reads once, few, many or a size class.

J | size | D | V | CDR3
TRBJ2-5 | few | NA | TRBV7-8 | ASSPLIAPQETQY
TRBJ2-5 | NA | NA | TRBV28 | ASSLLLAAYQETQY
TRBJ2-7 | medium-sized | NA | TRBV7-6 | ASSSGSGGTYEQY
TRBJ1-1 | few | NA | TRBV5-1 | ASSYGQNTEAF
TRBJ2-7 | NA | TRBD1 | TRBV4-1 | ASSRPGTGGEQY
TRBJ2-1 | NA | TRBD1 | TRBV7-3 | ASSPRQGPYNEQF
TRBJ2-7 | NA | NA | TRBV29-1 | SVEAGDYEQY
TRBJ1-3 | NA | NA | TRBV7-9 | ASSASTGPSGNTIY
TRBJ1-1 | NA | NA | TRBV28 | ASTLYSMNTEAF
TRBJ1-2 | once | TRBD1 | TRBV6-6 | ASSYGAGGTNYGYT
TRBJ1-5 | NA | NA | TRBV27 | ASSSTGLLGQPQH
TRBJ2-7 | NA | TRBD1 | TRBV7-9 | ASSFSDRGPDEQY
TRBJ2-2 | NA | TRBD1 | TRBV10-3 | AISEGTGRTGELF
TRBJ2-7 | few | NA | TRBV5-4 | ASSLGLGSEQY
TRBJ2-5 | NA | NA | TRBV10-3 | AISELRQETQY
TRBJ2-7 | few | NA | TRBV19 | ASSISISREQY
TRBJ1-4 | NA | NA | TRBV5-4 | ASSPQGATNEKLF
TRBJ1-2 | NA | NA | TRBV5-1 | ASSLLGAEGYT
TRBJ2-3 | NA | TRBD1 | TRBV5-6 | ASSTGTGVKTDTQY
TRBJ1-2 | once | TRBD1 | TRBV11-2 | ASSASLKDRERGYGYT
TRBJ2-2 | NA | TRBD2 | TRBV6-4 | ASRASGVSDTGELF
TRBJ2-7 | NA | NA | TRBV25-1 | ASGRQGREQY
TRBJ2-1 | few | NA | TRBV4-2 | ASSQDLTSSYNEQF
TRBJ1-4 | NA | NA | TRBV6-5 | ASSYSTGKELF
TRBJ1-4 | NA | NA | TRBV4-1 | ASSLDPGSYYEKLF
TRBJ2-1 | few | TRBD1 | TRBV19 | ASSMGQYNEQF
TRBJ1-4 | NA | NA | TRBV7-3 | ASSPHGVGVTTNEKLF
TRBJ2-3 | NA | TRBD1 | TRBV27 | ASSLPGQGLTDTQY
TRBJ1-4 | NA | NA | TRBV7-9 | ASSLGGQMTNEKLF
TRBJ2-3 | NA | TRBD2 | TRBV4-2 | ASSQDPAGGPDTQY
TRBJ2-3 | few | NA | TRBV6-6 | ASSRTFTDTQY
TRBJ1-5 | NA | NA | TRBV10-2 | ATRGGQGNQPQH
TRBJ2-7 | NA | NA | TRBV27 | ASSLYDKTYEQY
TRBJ2-1 | NA | TRBD1 | TRBV25-1 | ASSEFTGQVPYNEQF
TRBJ1-2 | NA | NA | TRBV28 | ASSLFLTNYGYT
TRBJ2-2 | NA | TRBD2 | TRBV10-3 | AIRTSANTGELF
TRBJ2-1 | NA | TRBD1 | TRBV15 | ATSRGAAGGGDEQF
TRBJ1-1 | NA | NA | TRBV13 | ASSLAKEGGWTEAF
TRBJ1-4 | NA | TRBD1 | TRBV5-6 | ASSLIAGTGDEKLF
TRBJ2-7 | NA | NA | TRBV28 | ASSASTGMGYEQY
TRBJ2-7 | NA | TRBD2 | TRBV5-6 | ASRHGTSLFYEQY
TRBJ2-7 | once | TRBD1 | TRBV15 | ATSRGQGGYEQY
TRBJ2-1 | NA | TRBD1 | TRBV27 | ASSYSQRDSYNEQF
TRBJ2-5 | few | TRBD2 | TRBV27 | ASSAYGGDFGQTQY
TRBJ2-7 | NA | TRBD1 | TRBV7-8 | ATTSGTGTYEQY
TRBJ1-2 | NA | NA | TRBV6-5 | ASSPFTGLNYGYT